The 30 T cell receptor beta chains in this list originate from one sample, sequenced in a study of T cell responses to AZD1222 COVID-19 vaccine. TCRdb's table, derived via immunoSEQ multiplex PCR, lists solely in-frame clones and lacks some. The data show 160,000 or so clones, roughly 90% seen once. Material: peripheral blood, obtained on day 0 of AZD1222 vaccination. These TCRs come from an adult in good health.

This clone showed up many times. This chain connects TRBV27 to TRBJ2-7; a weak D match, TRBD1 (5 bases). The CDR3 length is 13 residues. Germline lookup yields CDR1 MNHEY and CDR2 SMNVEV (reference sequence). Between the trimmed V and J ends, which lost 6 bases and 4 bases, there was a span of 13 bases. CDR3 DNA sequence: TGTGCCAGCAGGGGGCGGAACGATTACGAGCAGTACTTC. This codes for CASRGRNDYEQYF.

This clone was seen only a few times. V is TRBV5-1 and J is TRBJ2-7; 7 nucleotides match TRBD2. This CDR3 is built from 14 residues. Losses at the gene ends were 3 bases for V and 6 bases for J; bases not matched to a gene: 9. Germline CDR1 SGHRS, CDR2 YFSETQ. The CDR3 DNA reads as TGCGCCAGCAGCTGGGACTATCTCGCGACCGAGCAGTACTTC. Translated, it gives CASSWDYLATEQYF.

DNA of the CDR3: TGTGCCAGCAGCTTAATTGGGGGAAGCAATCAGCCCCAGCATTTT. This translates into CASSLIGGSNQPQHF. The chain links TRBV7-2 to TRBJ1-5; TRBD1 is a possible D gene (5 bases). This CDR3 region has 15 residues. The germline V gene encodes CDR1 SGHTA and CDR2 FQGNSA. The ends were cut back, 2 bases at V and 1 base at J, with 9 bases in the middle.

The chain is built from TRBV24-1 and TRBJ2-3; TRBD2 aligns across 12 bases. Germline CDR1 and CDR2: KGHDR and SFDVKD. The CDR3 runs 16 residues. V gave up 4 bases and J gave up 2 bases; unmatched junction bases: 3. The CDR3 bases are TGTGCCACCAGTGACCGGACTAGCGGGAACACAGATACGCAGTATTTT. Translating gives CATSDRTSGNTDTQYF.

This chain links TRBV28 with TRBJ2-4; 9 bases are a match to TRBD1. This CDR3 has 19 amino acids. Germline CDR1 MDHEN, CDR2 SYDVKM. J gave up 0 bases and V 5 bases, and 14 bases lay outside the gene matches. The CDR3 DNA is TGTGCCAGCAGTCTAAGAGGACAGGGGAAGGGAATAGCCAAAAACATTCAGTACTTC. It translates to CASSLRGQGKGIAKNIQYF.

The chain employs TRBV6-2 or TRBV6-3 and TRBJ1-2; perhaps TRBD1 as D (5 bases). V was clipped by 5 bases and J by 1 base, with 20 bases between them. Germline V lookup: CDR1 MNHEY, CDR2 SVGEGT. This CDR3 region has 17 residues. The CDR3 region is CASSPGLPWGYNYGYTF. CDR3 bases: TGTGCCAGCAGTCCGGGTTTGCCCTGGGGCTATAACTATGGCTACACCTTC.

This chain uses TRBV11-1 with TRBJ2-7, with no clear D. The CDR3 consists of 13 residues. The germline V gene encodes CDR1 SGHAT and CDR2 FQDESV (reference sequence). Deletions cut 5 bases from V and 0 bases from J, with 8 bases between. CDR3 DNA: TGTGCCAGCAGCCCCGGGCCCTCCTACGAGCAGTACTTC. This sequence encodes CASSPGPSYEQYF.

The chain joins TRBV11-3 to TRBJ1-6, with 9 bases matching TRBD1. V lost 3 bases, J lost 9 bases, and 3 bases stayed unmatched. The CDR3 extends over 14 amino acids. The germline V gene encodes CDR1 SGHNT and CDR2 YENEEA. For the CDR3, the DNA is TGTGCCAGCAGCTTCCGGGACAGGGTTTCACCCCTCCACTTT. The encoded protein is CASSFRDRVSPLHF.

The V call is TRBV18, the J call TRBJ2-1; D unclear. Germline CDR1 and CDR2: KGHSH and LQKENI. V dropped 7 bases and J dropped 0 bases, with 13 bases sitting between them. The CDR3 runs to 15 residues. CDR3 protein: CASCRLPSSYNEQFF. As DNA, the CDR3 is TGTGCCAGCTGCCGGTTGCCGAGCTCCTACAATGAGCAGTTCTTC.

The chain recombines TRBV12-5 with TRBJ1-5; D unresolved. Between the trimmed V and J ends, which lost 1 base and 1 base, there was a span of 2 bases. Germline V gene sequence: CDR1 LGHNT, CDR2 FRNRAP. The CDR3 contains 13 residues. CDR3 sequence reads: CASGLESNQPQHF. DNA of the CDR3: TGTGCTAGTGGTTTGGAAAGCAATCAGCCCCAGCATTTT.

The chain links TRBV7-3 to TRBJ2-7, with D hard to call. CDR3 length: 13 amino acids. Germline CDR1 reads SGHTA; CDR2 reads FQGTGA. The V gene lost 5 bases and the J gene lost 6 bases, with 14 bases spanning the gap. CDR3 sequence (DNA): TGTGCCAGCAGCCAATCGGGTACATCCGAGCAGTACTTC. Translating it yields CASSQSGTSEQYF.

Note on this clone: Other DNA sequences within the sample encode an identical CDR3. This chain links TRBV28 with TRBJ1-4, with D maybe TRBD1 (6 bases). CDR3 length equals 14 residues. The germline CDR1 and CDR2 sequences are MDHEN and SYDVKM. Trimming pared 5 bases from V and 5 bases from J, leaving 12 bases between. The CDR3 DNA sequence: TGTGCCAGCAGTCTGACAGGAACAAATGAAAAACTGTTTTTT. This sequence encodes CASSLTGTNEKLFF.

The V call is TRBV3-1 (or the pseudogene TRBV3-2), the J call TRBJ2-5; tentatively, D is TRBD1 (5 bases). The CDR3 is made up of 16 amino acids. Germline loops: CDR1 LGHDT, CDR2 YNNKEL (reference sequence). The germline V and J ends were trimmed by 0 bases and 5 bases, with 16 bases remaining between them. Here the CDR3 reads CASSQEGLLRKETQYF. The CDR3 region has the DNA TGTGCCAGCAGCCAAGAGGGGCTTCTTAGGAAGGAGACCCAGTACTTC.

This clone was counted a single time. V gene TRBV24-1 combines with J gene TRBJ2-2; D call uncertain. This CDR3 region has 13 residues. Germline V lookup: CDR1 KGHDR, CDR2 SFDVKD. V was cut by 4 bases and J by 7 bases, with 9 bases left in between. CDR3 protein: CATSDRHYGELFF. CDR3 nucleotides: TGTGCCACCAGTGACAGGCACTACGGGGAGCTGTTTTTT.

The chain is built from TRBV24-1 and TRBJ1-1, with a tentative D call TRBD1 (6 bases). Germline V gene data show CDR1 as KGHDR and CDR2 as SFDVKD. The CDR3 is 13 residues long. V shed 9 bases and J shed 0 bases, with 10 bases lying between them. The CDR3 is CATQQGLNTEAFF. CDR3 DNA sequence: TGTGCCACCCAACAGGGACTGAACACTGAAGCTTTCTTT.

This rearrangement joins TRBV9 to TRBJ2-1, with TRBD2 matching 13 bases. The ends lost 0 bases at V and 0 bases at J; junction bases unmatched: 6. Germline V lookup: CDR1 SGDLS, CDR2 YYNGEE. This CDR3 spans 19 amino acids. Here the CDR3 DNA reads TGTGCCAGCAGCGTAGGACTAGCGGGAGGCCAAAGCTCCTACAATGAGCAGTTCTTC. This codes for CASSVGLAGGQSSYNEQFF.

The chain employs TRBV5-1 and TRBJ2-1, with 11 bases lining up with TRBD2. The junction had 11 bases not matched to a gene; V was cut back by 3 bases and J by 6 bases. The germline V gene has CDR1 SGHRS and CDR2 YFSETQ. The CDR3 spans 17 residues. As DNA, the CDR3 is TGCGCCAGCAGCTGGGGCGGTAGCGGGAGGGCTGGCAATGAGCAGTTCTTC. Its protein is CASSWGGSGRAGNEQFF.

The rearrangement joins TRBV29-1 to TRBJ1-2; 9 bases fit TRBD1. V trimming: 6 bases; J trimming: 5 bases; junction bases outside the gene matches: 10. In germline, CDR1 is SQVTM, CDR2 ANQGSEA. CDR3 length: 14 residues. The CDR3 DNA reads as TGCAGCGTGCAGGGACAGGGCAACTGGTATGGCTACACCTTC. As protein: CSVQGQGNWYGYTF.

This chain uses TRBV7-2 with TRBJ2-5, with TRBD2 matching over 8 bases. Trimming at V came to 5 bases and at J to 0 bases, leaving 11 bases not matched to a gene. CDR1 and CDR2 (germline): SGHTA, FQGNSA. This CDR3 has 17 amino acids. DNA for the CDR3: TGTGCCAGCAGCCCCGGGAGGGGCGGGACTAACCAAGAGACCCAGTACTTC. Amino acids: CASSPGRGGTNQETQYF.

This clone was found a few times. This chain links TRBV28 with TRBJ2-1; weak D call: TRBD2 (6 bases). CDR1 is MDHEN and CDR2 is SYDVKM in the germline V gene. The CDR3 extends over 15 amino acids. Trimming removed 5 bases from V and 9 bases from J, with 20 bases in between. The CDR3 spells CASSPSGGGRLEQFF. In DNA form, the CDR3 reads TGTGCCAGCAGTCCATCCGGGGGAGGAAGGCTTGAGCAGTTCTTC. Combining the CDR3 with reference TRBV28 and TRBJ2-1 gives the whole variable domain DVKVTQSSRYLVKRTGEKVFLECVQDMDHENMFWYRQDPGLGLRLIYFSYDVKMKEKGDIPEGYSVSREKKERFSLILESASTNQTSMYLCASSPSGGGRLEQFFGPGTRLTVL.

The CDR3 DNA reads TGTGCCAGCAGCACCCGACTAGGGACAGATACGCAGTATTTT. It yields the protein CASSTRLGTDTQYF. This chain links TRBV11-3 with TRBJ2-3; possible D gene TRBD2, 6 bases. Germline CDR1 SGHNT, CDR2 YENEEA. V lost 5 bases, J lost 3 bases, and 12 bases lay in between. CDR3 size: 14 residues.

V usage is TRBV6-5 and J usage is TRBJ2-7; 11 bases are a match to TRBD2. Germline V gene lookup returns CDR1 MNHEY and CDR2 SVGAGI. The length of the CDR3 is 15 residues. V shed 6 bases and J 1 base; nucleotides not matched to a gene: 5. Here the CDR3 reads CASRRGTSGSYEQYF. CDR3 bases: TGTGCCAGCAGACGAGGGACTAGCGGATCCTACGAGCAGTACTTC.

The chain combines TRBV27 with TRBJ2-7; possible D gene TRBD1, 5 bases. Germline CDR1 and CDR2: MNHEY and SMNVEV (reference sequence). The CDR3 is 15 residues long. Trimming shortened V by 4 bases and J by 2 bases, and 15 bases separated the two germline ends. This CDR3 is CASSSRRGRTYEQYF. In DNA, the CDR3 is TGTGCCAGCAGTTCTCGAAGGGGCCGTACCTACGAGCAGTACTTC.

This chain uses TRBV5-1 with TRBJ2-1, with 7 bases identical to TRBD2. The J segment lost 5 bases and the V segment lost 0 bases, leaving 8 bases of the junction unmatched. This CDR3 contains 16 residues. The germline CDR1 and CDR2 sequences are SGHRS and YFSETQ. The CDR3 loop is CASSLGQLRGNNEQFF. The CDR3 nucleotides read TGCGCCAGCAGCTTGGGGCAATTGCGGGGGAACAATGAGCAGTTCTTC.

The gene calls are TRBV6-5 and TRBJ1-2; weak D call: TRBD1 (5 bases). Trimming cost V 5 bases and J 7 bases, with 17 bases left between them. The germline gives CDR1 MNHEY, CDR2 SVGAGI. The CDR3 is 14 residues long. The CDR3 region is CASSTPEGKFGYTF. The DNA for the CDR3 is TGTGCCAGCAGTACCCCGGAGGGGAAGTTTGGCTACACCTTC.

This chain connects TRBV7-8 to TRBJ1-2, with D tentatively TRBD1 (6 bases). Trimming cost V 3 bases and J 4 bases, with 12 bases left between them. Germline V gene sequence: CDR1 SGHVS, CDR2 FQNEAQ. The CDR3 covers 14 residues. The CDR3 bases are TGTGCCAGCAGCTTCGCCACAGGGATCTATGGCTACACCTTC. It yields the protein CASSFATGIYGYTF.

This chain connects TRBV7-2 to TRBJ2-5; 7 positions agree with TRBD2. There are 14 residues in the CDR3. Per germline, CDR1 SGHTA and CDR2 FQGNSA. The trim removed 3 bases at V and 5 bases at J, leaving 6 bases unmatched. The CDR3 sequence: CASSFTQGGETQYF. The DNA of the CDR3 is TGTGCCAGCAGCTTCACTCAGGGAGGGGAGACCCAGTACTTC.

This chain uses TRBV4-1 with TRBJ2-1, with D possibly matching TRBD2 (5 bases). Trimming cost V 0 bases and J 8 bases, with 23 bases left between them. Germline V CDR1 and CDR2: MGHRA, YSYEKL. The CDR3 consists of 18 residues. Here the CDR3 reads CASSQEEILVGSTYEQFF. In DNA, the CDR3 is TGCGCCAGCAGCCAAGAAGAAATACTAGTCGGTTCCACATATGAGCAGTTCTTC.

CDR3 bases: TGTGCCAGCAGCCCGGACAGACGGGCCTATGGCTACACCTTC. It codes for CASSPDRRAYGYTF. The rearrangement joins TRBV5-6 to TRBJ1-2, with D tentatively TRBD1 (6 bases). The CDR3 has 14 amino acids. The germline V and J ends were trimmed by 4 bases and 4 bases, with 14 bases remaining between them. The germline V gene encodes CDR1 SGHDT and CDR2 YYEEEE.

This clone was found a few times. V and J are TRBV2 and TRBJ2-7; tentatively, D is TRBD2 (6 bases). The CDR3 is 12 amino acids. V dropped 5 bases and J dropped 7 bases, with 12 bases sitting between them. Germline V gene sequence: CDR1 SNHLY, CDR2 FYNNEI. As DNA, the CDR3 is TGTGCCAGCAGTATTAGCGGTCGTGAGCAGTACTTC. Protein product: CASSISGREQYF.